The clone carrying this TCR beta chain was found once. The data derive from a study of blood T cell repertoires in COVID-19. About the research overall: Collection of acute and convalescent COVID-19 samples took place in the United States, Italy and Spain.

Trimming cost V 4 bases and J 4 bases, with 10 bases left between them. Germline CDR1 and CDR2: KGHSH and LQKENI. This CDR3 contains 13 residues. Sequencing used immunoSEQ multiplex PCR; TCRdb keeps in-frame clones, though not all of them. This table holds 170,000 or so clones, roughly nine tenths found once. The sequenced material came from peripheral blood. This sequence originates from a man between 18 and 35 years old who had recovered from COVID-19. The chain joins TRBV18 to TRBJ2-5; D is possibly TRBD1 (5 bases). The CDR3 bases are TGTGCCAGCTCACGGGGCAGAGGAGAGACCCAGTACTTC. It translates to CASSRGRGETQYF.